This T cell receptor (beta chain) stems from a study of blood T cell repertoires in COVID-19. Study summary: The United States, Italy and Spain were the sources of the acute and convalescent COVID-19 samples. Sample material is recorded as cDNA or gDNA derived from T cells, B-cell-depleted T cells, or PBMCs.

This clone was counted between two and nine times. How the authors handled the data: Estimated nucleated cell counts came from reference gene primer amplification. The data were produced by immunoSEQ multiplex PCR, yet TCRdb's version contains in-frame clones alone and is incomplete. V, J and clone size are taken as reported in that table, and D and trimming were inferred from the DNA itself. The sample yields about 99,000 clones, around 84% seen once. The receptor comes from a man aged 65 to 85 with active or convalescent COVID-19. The sample was peripheral blood.

DNA of the CDR3: TGTGCCAGCAGGGACAGTGATGATGGCTACACCTTC. Translation: CASRDSDDGYTF. This sequence joins TRBV2 and TRBJ1-2, with D possibly being TRBD1 (6 bases). Trimming shortened V by 6 bases and J by 6 bases, and 11 bases separated the two germline ends. The CDR3 contains 12 residues. Germline V lookup: CDR1 SNHLY, CDR2 FYNNEI.